The rows below give T cell receptor beta chains drawn from one sample of a study of OX40 agonist ivuxolimab in advanced cancers. Libraries were prepared by immunoSEQ multiplex PCR; TCRdb keeps only in-frame clonotypes and omits some of them. The sample yields tens of thousands of clones, around 93% seen once. The sequenced sample was CD4+ or CD8+ T cells sorted from blood, obtained in a trial of the OX40 agonist ivuxolimab. These TCRs come from an adult with an advanced solid tumor such as melanoma, head and neck, liver or kidney cancer. The CDR3 runs from the conserved cysteine through the conserved F or W. Fields, in order: clone size, J gene, V gene, CDR3 protein. Expanded clones are given a class, and other clones once, few, many or no size at all.

- | TRBJ2-1 | TRBV4-3 | CASSQPRTSDEQFF
- | TRBJ2-7 | TRBV7-2 | CASSSRDSRGYEQYF
- | TRBJ2-7 | TRBV27 | CASSFGQGVGEQYF
- | TRBJ1-1 | TRBV5-1 | CASSFRDRPLNTEAFF
- | TRBJ2-1 | TRBV19 | CASSSGAPPSYNEQFF
- | TRBJ2-7 | TRBV7-2 | CASSLNPGGEQYF
- | TRBJ1-1 | TRBV28 | CASSFPTGSYEAFF
- | TRBJ1-2 | TRBV13 | CASSLGQNYGYTF
- | TRBJ1-1 | TRBV27 | CASSSGPLNTEAFF
- | TRBJ2-7 | TRBV20-1 | CSAPAGNEQYF
- | TRBJ1-2 | TRBV4-3 | CASSQVGPGGYGYTF
- | TRBJ1-5 | TRBV19 | CASSPILGQSYSNQPQHF
- | TRBJ2-7 | TRBV9 | CASSVGQGPYEQYF
- | TRBJ2-2 | TRBV10-3 | CAISEEASGGPGTGELFF
once | TRBJ1-1 | TRBV18 | CASSRDGGPNTEAFF
- | TRBJ2-1 | TRBV4-1 | CASSPPPLAGAYNEQFF